Listed here are 7 T cell receptor beta chains from one sample, sequenced in a study of blood T cell repertoires in COVID-19. TCRdb's copy holds only in-frame clones and misses some; the assay was immunoSEQ multiplex PCR. Among 250,000 to 350,000 clones, roughly 88% were seen once, and the ten largest hold roughly 4.3%. What was sequenced was PBMCs or T cells enriched from blood (not recorded which). The source is a woman younger than 45 who had recovered from COVID-19.

The chain links TRBV28 to TRBJ1-5, with 7 bases lining up with TRBD1. Per the germline V gene, CDR1 is MDHEN and CDR2 is SYDVKM. CDR3 length: 16 residues. Trimming removed 5 bases from V and 0 bases from J; junction bases left unmatched: 7. CDR3 residues: CASSRGGSFSNQPQHF. The DNA of the CDR3 is TGTGCCAGCAGTAGAGGGGGCAGCTTTAGCAATCAGCCCCAGCATTTT. The full variable domain, completed using reference TRBV28 and TRBJ1-5, is DVKVTQSSRYLVKRTGEKVFLECVQDMDHENMFWYRQDPGLGLRLIYFSYDVKMKEKGDIPEGYSVSREKKERFSLILESASTNQTSMYLCASSRGGSFSNQPQHFGDGTRLSIL.

V is TRBV10-3 and J is TRBJ2-7; 9 bases map to TRBD1. V was pared by 3 bases and J by 3 bases, with 3 bases of the junction left unmatched. CDR1 and CDR2 from the germline V gene are ENHRY and SYGVKD. The CDR3 loop spans 14 amino acids. CDR3 DNA sequence: TGTGCCATCAGTGAAAAGGGACAGGGCTACGAGCAGTACTTC. The encoded protein is CAISEKGQGYEQYF.

This chain's CDR3 is CSVTISSGRETQYF. CDR3 nucleotides: TGCAGCGTTACAATTTCTAGCGGGAGAGAGACCCAGTACTTC. The chain is built from TRBV29-1 and TRBJ2-5; 10 nucleotides line up with TRBD2. The germline V gene encodes CDR1 SQVTM and CDR2 ANQGSEA. With 5 bases clipped from V and 4 bases from J, the junction kept 7 bases outside the gene matches. This CDR3 has 14 residues.

J is TRBJ1-1 and V is TRBV7-2; TRBD1 matches at 7 bases. Germline CDR1 and CDR2: SGHTA and FQGNSA. J lost 0 bases, V lost 2 bases, and 6 bases had no gene match. This CDR3 region has 16 residues. The CDR3 is CASSLMATGLNTEAFF. CDR3 nucleotide sequence: TGTGCCAGCAGCTTAATGGCGACAGGGCTGAACACTGAAGCTTTCTTT.

This rearrangement joins TRBV21-1 to TRBJ2-1; the table gives TRBD1 as D, unverified against the DNA. TRBV21-1 is listed as a pseudogene. The CDR3 extends over 20 amino acids. CDR3 nucleotides: TGTGCCAGCAGCAAAATCAGACAGGGGACTAAAATGAGCTCCTACAATGAGCAGTTCTTC. Translated: CASSKIRQGTKMSSYNEQFF.

This chain joins TRBV3-1 (or the pseudogene TRBV3-2) and TRBJ2-7; D gene uncertain. Trimming took off 2 bases at V and 3 bases at J, with 8 bases between the two ends. The CDR3 contains 13 residues. Germline lookup yields CDR1 LGHDT and CDR2 YNNKEL (reference sequence). This CDR3 reads CASSQSSGYEQYF. The CDR3 DNA follows: TGTGCCAGCAGCCAATCATCCGGCTACGAGCAGTACTTC.

The chain combines TRBV19 with TRBJ1-2, with D possibly matching TRBD1 (6 bases). This CDR3 is 15 amino acids long. Germline V lookup: CDR1 LNHDA, CDR2 SQIVND (reference sequence). The ends were cut back, 1 base at V and 6 bases at J, with 15 bases in the middle. The CDR3 reads CASSIGGRGANGYTF. As DNA, the CDR3 is TGTGCCAGTAGTATAGGTGGACGGGGGGCTAATGGCTACACCTTC.